The text below deals with one T cell receptor (beta chain). The target antigen is unknown. The time point denotes: recipient sample about 28 days before transplant, after cytoreduction. Recipients were bled about 28 days pretransplant and at posttransplant days 30, 100, 180. This record belongs to a study of T cell clonotyping in hematopoietic cell transplantation. As for the study in general: Recipients' pretransplant samples followed cytoreduction. Study results and limitations: Few recipient clonotypes overlapped donors; over 95% were de novo at given depth. After transplant, recipient diversity fell while pathologically expanded clonotypes grew through day 180.

Germline V gene lookup returns CDR1 MGHRA and CDR2 YSYEKL. CDR3 length: 16 residues. With V trimmed by 5 bases and J by 3 bases, 11 bases remained unmatched. Assay used: immunoSEQ multiplex PCR; TCRdb lists only in-frame clones, some missing. The sample lists around 37,000 clones; 85% were seen once. The source was peripheral blood mononuclear cells, collected before stem cell transplant. This receptor was obtained from a man between 60 and 75 years old with acute myeloid leukemia. Some clones in this sample may be carry-over from other donors' samples. V and J are TRBV4-1 and TRBJ1-1; 8 bases agree with TRBD1. The DNA of the CDR3 is TGCGCCAGCAGCGGTACCGGGACAGGCAAATACACTGAAGCTTTCTTT. Residues: CASSGTGTGKYTEAFF.